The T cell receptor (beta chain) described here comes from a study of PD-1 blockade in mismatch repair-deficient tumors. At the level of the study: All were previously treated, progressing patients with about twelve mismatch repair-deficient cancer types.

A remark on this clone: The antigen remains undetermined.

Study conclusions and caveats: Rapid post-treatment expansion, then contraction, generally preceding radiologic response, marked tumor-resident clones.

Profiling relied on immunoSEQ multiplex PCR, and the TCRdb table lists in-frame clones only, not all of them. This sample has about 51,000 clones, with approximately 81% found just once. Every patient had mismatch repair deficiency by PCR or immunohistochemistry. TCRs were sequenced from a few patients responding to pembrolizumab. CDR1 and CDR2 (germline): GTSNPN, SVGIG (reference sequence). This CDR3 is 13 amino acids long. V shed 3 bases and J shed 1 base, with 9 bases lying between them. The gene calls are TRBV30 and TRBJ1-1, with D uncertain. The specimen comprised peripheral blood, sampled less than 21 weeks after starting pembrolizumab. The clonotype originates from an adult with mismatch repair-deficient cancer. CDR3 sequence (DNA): TGTGCCTGGAGGCGGACGGGGAACACTGAAGCTTTCTTT. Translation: CAWRRTGNTEAFF.